Following are 19 T cell receptor beta chains from one sample sequenced in a study of cytomegalovirus exposure and HLA in healthy donors. PCR primers comprised 60 Vbeta and 13 Jbeta primers. Here immunoSEQ multiplex PCR was the method, and the copy in TCRdb shows in-frame clones only, minus some. The table lists around 120,000 clones, roughly 65% of them singletons. Sequencing used PBMCs. The receptors stem from a man in his forties in good health and CMV-seropositive.

The chain uses TRBV29-1 and TRBJ2-5; 9 nucleotides line up with TRBD1. V shed 7 bases, J shed 0 bases, and the junction held 9 bases outside the gene matches. The CDR3 has 15 amino acids. Germline V CDR1 and CDR2: SQVTM, ANQGSEA. CDR3 sequence reads: CSGVTGGWYQETQYF. In nucleotides, the CDR3 is TGCAGCGGGGTAACAGGGGGCTGGTACCAAGAGACCCAGTACTTC.

This clone has only a few counts. V usage is TRBV10-3 and J usage is TRBJ1-6; tentatively, D is TRBD1 (6 bases). The CDR3 runs 19 residues. Germline CDR1 ENHRY, CDR2 SYGVKD. V shed 0 bases and J shed 0 bases, with 15 bases lying between them. CDR3 loop: CAISESTDRYSSYNSPLHF. The CDR3, as DNA: TGTGCCATCAGTGAGTCAACGGACAGATACAGCTCCTATAATTCACCCCTCCACTTT.

This clone was seen only once. J is TRBJ1-1 and V is TRBV7-8; TRBD1 might be the D (6 bases). The CDR3 length is 15 residues. V lost 5 bases and J lost 1, with 14 bases in between. CDR1 and CDR2 (germline): SGHVS, FQNEAQ. The CDR3 nucleotides are TGTGCCAGCAGCATCGTTCTAGGGGGGAACACTGAAGCTTTCTTT. Translation: CASSIVLGGNTEAFF.

The chain combines TRBV18 with TRBJ2-7; tentatively, D is TRBD2 (5 bases). Germline CDR1 is KGHSH and CDR2 is LQKENI. Trimming removed 1 base at V and 6 bases at J, with 16 bases between. The length of the CDR3 is 15 residues. In nucleotides, the CDR3 is TGTGCCAGCTCACCACAGGAAGGACGGGAACCCGAGCAGTACTTC. This gives the protein CASSPQEGREPEQYF.

This clone showed up just once. This chain joins TRBV10-2 and TRBJ2-7, with D perhaps TRBD2 (6 bases). The ends were cut back, 6 bases at V and 6 bases at J, with 15 bases in the middle. The CDR3 extends over 13 amino acids. Germline CDR1 and CDR2: WSHSY and SAAADI. The CDR3 here is CASSPHAGSEQYF. The CDR3 DNA is TGCGCCAGCAGCCCCCACGCGGGGTCCGAGCAGTACTTC.

This clone was counted only a few times. The chain carries TRBV28 and TRBJ1-4, with 9 bases matching TRBD1. CDR3 length equals 15 residues. V lost 2 bases to trimming and J lost 7 bases; unmatched junction nucleotides: 5. CDR1 and CDR2 from the germline V gene are MDHEN and SYDVKM. DNA for the CDR3: TGTGCCAGCAGTTTAGCGACAGGGGGTGCTGAAAAACTGTTTTTT. This translates into CASSLATGGAEKLFF.

The sample holds one count of this clone. The genes are TRBV27 and TRBJ2-7; possible D gene TRBD1, 6 bases. Germline V gives CDR1 MNHEY, CDR2 SMNVEV (reference sequence). The CDR3 length is 14 residues. The V gene lost 0 bases and the J gene lost 4 bases, with 10 bases spanning the gap. The CDR3 loop is CASSLSHRAYEQYF. The DNA of the CDR3 is TGTGCCAGCAGTTTATCCCACAGGGCATACGAGCAGTACTTC.

The gene calls are TRBV6-1 and TRBJ2-6, with unresolved D. The germline V and J ends were trimmed by 6 bases and 1 base, with 7 bases remaining between them. The CDR3 covers 14 residues. Germline assignment: CDR1 MNHNS and CDR2 SASEGT. CDR3 protein: CASSQVSGANVLTF. In DNA form, the CDR3 reads TGTGCCAGCAGCCAGGTTTCTGGGGCCAACGTCCTGACTTTC.

This clone occurred a few times. The chain has TRBV7-2 and TRBJ1-2, with D possibly TRBD1 on 6 matching bases. Germline CDR1 is SGHTA and CDR2 is FQGNSA. Between the trimmed V and J ends, which lost 2 bases and 5 bases, there was a span of 15 bases. The CDR3 has 15 amino acids. The CDR3 nucleotides read TGTGCCAGCAGCTTATCCCGGACAGAGACATATGGCTACACCTTC. This encodes CASSLSRTETYGYTF.

The table lists this clone with a count of one. The chain couples TRBV5-1 to TRBJ1-1; a weak D match, TRBD1 (6 bases). Trimming removed 1 base from V and 4 bases from J, with 14 bases in between. In germline, CDR1 is SGHRS, CDR2 YFSETQ. This CDR3 region has 15 residues. In nucleotides, the CDR3 is TGCGCCAGCAGCTTGACGCCGATACAGGGCACTGAAGCTTTCTTT. Residues: CASSLTPIQGTEAFF.

The CDR3 DNA is TGCGCCAGCAGCTTGGCACTAGCGGTGAGCGGGGAGACCCAGTACTTC. Protein: CASSLALAVSGETQYF. This sequence joins TRBV5-1 and TRBJ2-5; 8 positions match TRBD2. CDR3 length: 16 residues. Trimming removed 0 bases from V and 5 bases from J; junction bases left unmatched: 9. From germline, CDR1 is SGHRS and CDR2 YFSETQ. Full variable domain (missing parts from reference TRBV5-1 and TRBJ2-5): KAGVTQTPRYLIKTRGQQVTLSCSPISGHRSVSWYQQTPGQGLQFLFEYFSETQRNKGNFPGRFSGRQFSNSRSEMNVSTLELGDSALYLCASSLALAVSGETQYFGPGTRLLVL.

The chain employs TRBV6-5 and TRBJ2-5, with 7 bases matching TRBD2. Looked up from germline, CDR1 is MNHEY and CDR2 is SVGAGI. J lost 0 bases, V lost 7 bases, and 2 bases had no gene match. The CDR3 covers 13 residues. The chain's CDR3 is CASTGLDQETQYF. Written as DNA, the CDR3 is TGTGCCAGCACAGGACTAGACCAAGAGACCCAGTACTTC.

This clone was seen a few times. J is TRBJ2-5 and V is TRBV6-5, with D perhaps matching TRBD2 (7 bases). V shed 6 bases and J shed 5 bases, with 13 bases lying between them. This CDR3 has 13 amino acids. Germline CDR1 is MNHEY and CDR2 is SVGAGI. The CDR3 loop is CASREGGRETQYF. The DNA of the CDR3 is TGTGCCAGCAGGGAGGGGGGGAGGGAGACCCAGTACTTC.

This clone was found a few times. This rearrangement joins TRBV7-9 to TRBJ1-1; D is ambiguous. CDR3 length: 15 amino acids. In germline, CDR1 is SEHNR, CDR2 FQNEAQ (reference sequence). The V end was cut by 5 bases, the J end by 6 bases, with 19 bases between. Here the CDR3 reads CASSPRYELLSEAFF. The CDR3 bases are TGTGCCAGCAGCCCGAGATATGAACTGCTCTCTGAAGCTTTCTTT.

This rearrangement joins TRBV11-3 to TRBJ2-1, with 9 bases that match TRBD2. This CDR3 is 16 amino acids long. V lost 2 bases to trimming and J lost 7 bases; unmatched junction nucleotides: 9. Germline loops: CDR1 SGHNT, CDR2 YENEEA. CDR3: CASSLSGGGARNEQFF. The CDR3 nucleotides are TGTGCCAGCAGCTTATCAGGCGGGGGGGCCCGGAATGAGCAGTTCTTC.

This clone was observed a handful of times. The chain recombines TRBV7-2 with TRBJ2-5; TRBD2 agrees at 9 bases. The CDR3 consists of 15 residues. CDR1 and CDR2 from the germline V gene are SGHTA and FQGNSA. The J segment lost 4 bases and the V segment lost 3 bases, leaving 6 bases of the junction unmatched. CDR3: CASSFGGGALETQYF. The CDR3 nucleotides are TGTGCCAGCAGCTTTGGCGGGGGGGCCTTAGAGACCCAGTACTTC.

This clone is a singleton in its sample. The rearrangement links TRBV7-9 to TRBJ2-7; tentative D call: TRBD2 (6 bases). V was shortened by 1 base and J by 3 bases, with 10 bases between the two germline ends. This CDR3 spans 14 amino acids. Germline V lookup: CDR1 SEHNR, CDR2 FQNEAQ (reference sequence). CDR3 residues: CASSLGLANYEQYF. The DNA of the CDR3 is TGTGCCAGCAGCTTAGGGCTAGCGAACTACGAGCAGTACTTC.

This clone was detected a few times. This chain joins TRBV28 and TRBJ2-2, with 7 nucleotides matching TRBD2. The CDR3 covers 16 residues. The V gene end was trimmed by 8 bases and the J gene end by 4 bases; junction bases not matched to a gene: 13. Germline-derived CDR1 and CDR2 are MDHEN and SYDVKM. CDR3 sequence (DNA): TGTGCCAGCGGATCTAGGGAGGGCCGAGGCACCGGGGAGCTGTTTTTT. This sequence encodes CASGSREGRGTGELFF. The full variable domain, rest sourced from reference TRBV28 and TRBJ2-2, is DVKVTQSSRYLVKRTGEKVFLECVQDMDHENMFWYRQDPGLGLRLIYFSYDVKMKEKGDIPEGYSVSREKKERFSLILESASTNQTSMYLCASGSREGRGTGELFFGEGSRLTVL.

This sequence joins TRBV7-9 and TRBJ1-4; possible D gene TRBD1, 6 bases. V lost 5 bases, J lost 6 bases, and 16 bases lay in between. Germline CDR1 SEHNR, CDR2 FQNEAQ (reference sequence). This CDR3 region has 15 residues. As DNA, the CDR3 is TGTGCCAGCAGCCATAGTAGGGCAGGGGATGAAAAACTGTTTTTT. It encodes CASSHSRAGDEKLFF.